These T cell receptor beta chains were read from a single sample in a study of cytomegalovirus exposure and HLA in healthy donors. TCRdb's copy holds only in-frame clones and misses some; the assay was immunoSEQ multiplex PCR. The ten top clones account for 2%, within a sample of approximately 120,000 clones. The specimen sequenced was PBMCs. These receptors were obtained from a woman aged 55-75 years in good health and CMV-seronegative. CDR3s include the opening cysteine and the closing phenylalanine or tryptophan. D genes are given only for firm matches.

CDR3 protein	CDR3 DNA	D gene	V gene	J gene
CAISTGGVNTEAFF	TGTGCCATCAGTACAGGGGGCGTGAACACTGAAGCTTTCTTT	TRBD1	TRBV10-3	TRBJ1-1
CASSGRGVVVSYNEQFF	TGTGCCAGCAGTGGGAGGGGAGTAGTCGTATCCTACAATGAGCAGTTCTTC	TRBD2	TRBV7-8	TRBJ2-1
CASSGDRVREQYF	TGCGCCAGCAGTGGGGACAGGGTACGGGAGCAGTACTTC	TRBD1	TRBV10-2	TRBJ2-5
CSVWKGTGPTEAFF	TGCAGCGTTTGGAAGGGAACAGGGCCTACTGAAGCTTTCTTT	-	TRBV29-1	TRBJ1-1
CASSRQGQQETQYF	TGTGCCAGCAGCAGACAGGGTCAGCAAGAGACCCAGTACTTC	TRBD1	TRBV5-4	TRBJ2-5
CATSRTGESYEQYF	TGTGCCACCAGCAGGACAGGGGAGTCCTACGAGCAGTACTTC	TRBD1	TRBV15	TRBJ2-7
CASSLEQGPYGYTF	TGTGCCAGCAGCTTGGAACAGGGCCCGTATGGCTACACCTTC	-	TRBV5-5	TRBJ1-2
CASSLNCTRDYSNQPQHF	TGCGCCAGCAGCTTGAATTGCACCCGGGATTATAGCAATCAGCCCCAGCATTTT	-	TRBV5-1	TRBJ1-5
CASSLAQENSPLHF	TGTGCCAGCAGCTTAGCACAGGAGAATTCACCCCTCCACTTT	-	TRBV7-8	TRBJ1-6
CASSSPQGALTSGSLNEQFF	TGTGCCAGCAGCTCCCCACAGGGGGCGCTAACTAGCGGGAGTCTTAATGAGCAGTTCTTC	TRBD2	TRBV5-4	TRBJ2-1
CASSSGTTGSPLHF	TGTGCCAGCAGTTCCGGGACAACCGGGTCACCCCTCCACTTT	-	TRBV7-3	TRBJ1-6
CASSERHGETQYF	TGCGCCAGCAGTGAGAGGCATGGAGAGACCCAGTACTTC	-	TRBV5-1	TRBJ2-5
CASNLITGGPETQYF	TGCGCCAGCAATCTAATAACGGGAGGGCCAGAGACCCAGTACTTC	TRBD2	TRBV5-1	TRBJ2-5
CASSRSAGQKETQYF	TGTGCCAGCAGTCGGTCCGCGGGGCAAAAAGAGACCCAGTACTTC	-	TRBV6-6	TRBJ2-5
CASSFDEQGTYNEQFF	TGTGCCAGCAGCTTCGATGAACAGGGGACATACAATGAGCAGTTCTTC	TRBD1	TRBV11-1	TRBJ2-1
CASSFGWAPNTGELFF	TGTGCCAGCAGTTTTGGCTGGGCCCCGAACACCGGGGAGCTGTTTTTT	-	TRBV6-5	TRBJ2-2
CASLPRTSSQETQYF	TGTGCCAGCCTGCCGCGGACTAGCTCTCAAGAGACCCAGTACTTC	TRBD2	TRBV6-1	TRBJ2-5
CASSLPSSGDTDTQYF	TGTGCCAGCAGTTTACCTTCTAGCGGGGACACAGATACGCAGTATTTT	TRBD2	TRBV28	TRBJ2-3
CASSLGDRGGNIQYF	TGCGCCAGCAGCTTGGGGGACAGGGGAGGAAACATTCAGTACTTC	TRBD1	TRBV5-1	TRBJ2-4
CASSIRQGDTEAFF	TGTGCCAGCAGCATCAGACAGGGGGACACTGAAGCTTTCTTT	TRBD1	TRBV9	TRBJ1-1
CASIKSGTGGLGYTF	TGTGCCAGCATAAAATCCGGGACAGGGGGCCTTGGCTACACCTTC	TRBD1	TRBV19	TRBJ1-2
CAIGSGTENSPLHF	TGTGCCATCGGGTCCGGGACAGAAAATTCACCCCTCCACTTT	TRBD1	TRBV10-3	TRBJ1-6
CASSGGGRPLDGYTF	TGCGCCAGCAGCGGAGGTGGAAGACCCCTTGATGGCTACACCTTC	-	TRBV5-1	TRBJ1-2
CASSSAPGGRNGYTF	TGTGCCAGCAGCTCAGCGCCGGGGGGCCGGAATGGCTACACCTTC	-	TRBV21-1	TRBJ1-2
CASSSTGSYEQYF	TGTGCCAGCAGCTCTACAGGGTCTTACGAGCAGTACTTC	-	TRBV11-3	TRBJ2-7
CASSLAGTGGIKTEAFF	TGCGCCAGCAGCTTGGCAGGGACAGGGGGGATTAAGACTGAAGCTTTCTTT	TRBD1	TRBV5-1	TRBJ1-1
CASGLGGLNTEAFF	TGTGCCAGCGGTCTCGGGGGTTTGAACACTGAAGCTTTCTTT	-	TRBV5-4	TRBJ1-1